The rows below give T cell receptor beta chains drawn from one sample of a study of T-cell reconstitution after alpha-beta-depleted transplantation in children. TCRdb processed the PCR reads anew with MiXCR; each CDR3 protein has one entry. In the table there are under 50,000 distinct CDR3 sequences, about 10% of which are singletons. The source material was PBMCs, mostly from graft donor cells, sampled 60 days after TCRalphabeta/CD19-depleted stem cell transplant. Every receptor here comes from a male patient aged 2-15 years who had a stem cell transplant for chronic granulomatous disease, so the T cells may come from the graft donor. Both conserved end residues are part of each CDR3. A D gene is named only where the DNA matches it firmly. Size tells how often a clone was seen (once, few, many) or the class of an expanded clone, and some rows leave it out.

V gene	D gene	CDR3 length	clone size	J gene	CDR3 protein	CDR3 DNA
TRBV6-2/TRBV6-3	TRBD2	15	many	TRBJ2-1	CASSRLAGNSNEQFF	TGTGCCAGCAGTCGACTAGCGGGAAATTCTAATGAGCAGTTCTTC
TRBV20-1	-	14	many	TRBJ2-2	CSAPWQGNTGELFF	TGCAGTGCCCCGTGGCAGGGAAACACCGGGGAGCTGTTTTTT
TRBV5-1	-	13	many	TRBJ1-5	CASRATSNQPQHF	TGCGCCAGCCGGGCTACTAGCAATCAGCCCCAGCATTTT
TRBV7-8	-	13	many	TRBJ2-3	CASSRIISDTQYF	TGTGCCAGCAGCCGAATAATCAGTGATACGCAGTATTTT
TRBV20-1	TRBD1	13	many	TRBJ2-7	CSAYNLGTAEQYF	TGCAGTGCTTACAACCTTGGGACAGCCGAGCAGTACTTC
TRBV5-1	TRBD1	13	many	TRBJ2-4	CASTRQGENIQYF	TGCGCCAGCACCAGACAGGGTGAAAACATTCAGTACTTC
TRBV11-2	-	14	-	TRBJ2-3	CASSLVLVGDTQYF	TGTGCCAGCAGCTTGGTGCTAGTTGGTGATACGCAGTATTTT
TRBV6-5	TRBD1	16	many	TRBJ1-2	CASSFYLTGTAYGYTF	TGTGCCAGCAGTTTTTACCTAACCGGGACAGCCTATGGCTACACCTTC
TRBV7-2	-	13	many	TRBJ2-3	CASSLVGPDTQYF	TGTGCCAGCAGCCTTGTAGGCCCAGATACGCAGTATTTT
TRBV19	TRBD2	17	many	TRBJ2-7	CASSIRGLPSGSYEQYF	TGTGCCAGTAGTATTCGCGGTCTCCCTAGCGGCTCCTACGAGCAGTACTTC
TRBV7-8	-	16	few	TRBJ1-2	CASSPGVGVGGNGYTF	TGTGCCAGCAGCCCAGGTGTAGGAGTAGGAGGGAATGGCTACACCTTC
TRBV5-1	TRBD2	14	many	TRBJ2-1	CASSLEASGNEQFF	TGCGCCAGCAGCTTGGAGGCTAGCGGGAATGAGCAGTTCTTC
TRBV7-8	-	16	many	TRBJ2-1	CASSLYGGVGYNEQFF	TGTGCCAGCAGCTTATACGGGGGAGTAGGCTACAATGAGCAGTTCTTC
TRBV6-1	-	15	few	TRBJ1-1	CASSPRRVMNTEAFF	TGTGCCAGCAGCCCGAGGAGGGTCATGAACACTGAAGCTTTCTTT
TRBV5-1	-	14	many	TRBJ2-2	CASSLGREIGELFF	TGCGCCAGCAGCTTGGGCCGGGAGATCGGGGAGCTGTTTTTT
TRBV20-1	-	15	few	TRBJ2-1	CSASRPPPPVNEQFF	TGCAGTGCTTCTCGGCCCCCCCCCCCAGTCAATGAGCAGTTCTTC
TRBV6-1	TRBD2	15	many	TRBJ2-7	CASSEGTSGSYEQYF	TGTGCCAGCAGTGAAGGGACTAGCGGGAGCTACGAGCAGTACTTC
TRBV5-5	-	13	many	TRBJ2-3	CASSLPGRDTQYF	TGTGCCAGCAGCCTCCCCGGCCGCGATACGCAGTATTTT
TRBV3-1	TRBD1	16	many	TRBJ1-2	CASSHPFDRGNYGYTF	TGTGCCAGCAGCCATCCCTTTGACAGGGGTAACTATGGCTACACCTTC
TRBV7-9	-	15	many	TRBJ2-5	CASSSQGGLKETQYF	TGTGCCAGCAGCTCCCAGGGTGGACTTAAAGAGACCCAGTACTTC
TRBV28	TRBD2	18	many	TRBJ2-5	CASSLWGMGGSEEETQYF	TGTGCCAGCAGTTTATGGGGTATGGGCGGGAGTGAGGAAGAGACCCAGTACTTC
TRBV28	-	14	many	TRBJ2-7	CASKAAADSYEQYF	TGTGCCAGTAAAGCGGCAGCGGATTCCTACGAGCAGTACTTC
TRBV20-1	TRBD2	17	many	TRBJ2-7	CSANGLAGVDSFYEQYF	TGCAGTGCCAATGGACTAGCGGGAGTGGATTCTTTCTACGAGCAGTACTTC
TRBV20-1	-	13	many	TRBJ1-6	CSASGLGNSPLHF	TGCAGTGCCTCGGGCCTCGGGAATTCACCCCTCCACTTT
TRBV5-1	TRBD1	16	few	TRBJ2-1	CASSPQAGTGANEQFF	TGCGCCAGCAGCCCACAAGCCGGGACAGGGGCCAATGAGCAGTTCTTC
TRBV7-9	-	15	many	TRBJ2-3	CASSLVARAGDTQYF	TGTGCCAGCAGCTTAGTCGCCAGGGCTGGGGATACGCAGTATTTT
TRBV5-1	TRBD1	14	-	TRBJ2-5	CASSLGGPQETQYF	TGCGCCAGCAGCCTAGGGGGCCCCCAAGAGACCCAGTACTTC
TRBV6-5	TRBD1	16	-	TRBJ1-1	CASSYDRGGRGTEAFF	TGTGCCAGCAGTTACGACAGGGGGGGAAGAGGGACTGAAGCTTTCTTT
TRBV3-1	-	12	many	TRBJ1-6	CASSHGESPLHF	TGTGCCAGCAGCCACGGGGAGTCACCCCTCCACTTT
TRBV5-1	TRBD2	15	many	TRBJ2-7	CASSLDTSGIYEQYF	TGCGCCAGCAGCTTGGATACTAGCGGGATATACGAGCAGTACTTC
TRBV10-1	TRBD2	18	many	TRBJ2-3	CASSESWTGGMNTDTQYF	TGCGCCAGCAGTGAGTCGTGGACGGGAGGGATGAACACAGATACGCAGTATTTT
TRBV5-1	-	15	many	TRBJ2-1	CASSLYTSSYNEQFF	TGCGCCAGCAGCTTATACACGAGCTCCTACAATGAGCAGTTCTTC
TRBV6-2/TRBV6-3	TRBD2	18	many	TRBJ2-4	CASSPLTPLAGEVNIQYF	TGTGCCAGCAGTCCTCTGACTCCTTTAGCGGGAGAAGTGAACATTCAGTACTTC